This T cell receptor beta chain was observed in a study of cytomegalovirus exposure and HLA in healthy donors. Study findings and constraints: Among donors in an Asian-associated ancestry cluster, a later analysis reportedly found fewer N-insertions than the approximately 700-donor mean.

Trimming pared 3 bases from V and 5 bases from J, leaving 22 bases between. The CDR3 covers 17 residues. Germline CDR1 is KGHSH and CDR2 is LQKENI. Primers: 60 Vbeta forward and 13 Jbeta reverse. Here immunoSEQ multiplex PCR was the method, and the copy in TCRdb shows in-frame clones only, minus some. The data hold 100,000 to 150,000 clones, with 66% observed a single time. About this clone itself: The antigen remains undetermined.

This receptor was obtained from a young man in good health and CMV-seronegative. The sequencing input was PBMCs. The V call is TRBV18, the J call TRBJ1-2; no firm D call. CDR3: CASSPTLIRAGPYGYTF. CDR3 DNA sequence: TGTGCCAGCTCACCCACTCTTATTCGGGCGGGCCCATATGGCTACACCTTC.